The sequence of this TCR beta chain was determined in a study of blood T cell repertoires in COVID-19. Looking at the study overall: In each case, the material was cDNA or gDNA derived from T cells, B-cell-depleted T cells, or PBMCs.

Germline assignment: CDR1 MGHRA and CDR2 YSYEKL. The CDR3 contains 15 residues. Trimming cost V 0 bases and J 7 bases, with 12 bases left between them. This clone was counted only a few times. The authors' processing: Counts of nucleated cells, estimated from reference gene primer amplification, were obtained. Using immunoSEQ multiplex PCR, the repertoire was profiled, and TCRdb retains in-frame clones only, with some absent. The DNA was the basis for D and trimming; V, J and clone size are from that table. The repertoire holds more than 65,000 clones, with approximately 90% as singletons. This TCR was recovered from a human donor in a cohort sampled during active COVID-19. V is TRBV4-1 and J is TRBJ1-4; TRBD1 might be the D (6 bases). Sample: peripheral blood. The CDR3 spells CASSQEGRGFEKLFF. CDR3 DNA: TGCGCCAGCAGCCAAGAGGGCAGGGGATTTGAAAAACTGTTTTTT.